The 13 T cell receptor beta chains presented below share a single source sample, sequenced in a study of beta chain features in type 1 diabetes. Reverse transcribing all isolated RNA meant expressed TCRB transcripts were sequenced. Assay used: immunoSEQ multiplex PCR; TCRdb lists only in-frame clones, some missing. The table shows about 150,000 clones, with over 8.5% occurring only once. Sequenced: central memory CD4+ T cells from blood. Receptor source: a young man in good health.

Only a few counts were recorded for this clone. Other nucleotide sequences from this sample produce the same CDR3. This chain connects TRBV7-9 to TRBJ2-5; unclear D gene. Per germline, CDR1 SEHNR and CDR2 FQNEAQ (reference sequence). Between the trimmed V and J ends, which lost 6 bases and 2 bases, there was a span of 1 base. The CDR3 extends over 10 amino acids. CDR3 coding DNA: TGTGCCAGCAGTCAAGAGACCCAGTACTTC. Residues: CASSQETQYF.

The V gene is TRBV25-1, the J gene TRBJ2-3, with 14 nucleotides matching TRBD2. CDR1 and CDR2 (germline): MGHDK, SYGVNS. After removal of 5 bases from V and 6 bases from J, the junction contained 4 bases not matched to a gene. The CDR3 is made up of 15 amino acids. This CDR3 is CASSTRTSGRDTQYF. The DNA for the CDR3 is TGTGCCAGCAGTACCCGGACTAGCGGGAGGGATACGCAGTATTTT.

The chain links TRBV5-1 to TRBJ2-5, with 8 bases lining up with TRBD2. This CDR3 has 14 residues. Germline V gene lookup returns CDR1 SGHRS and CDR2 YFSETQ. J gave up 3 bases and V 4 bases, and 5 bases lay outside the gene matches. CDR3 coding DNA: TGCGCCAGCAGCCAAGGGGGACTAGAAGAGACCCAGTACTTC. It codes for CASSQGGLEETQYF. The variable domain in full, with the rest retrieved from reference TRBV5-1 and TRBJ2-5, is KAGVTQTPRYLIKTRGQQVTLSCSPISGHRSVSWYQQTPGQGLQFLFEYFSETQRNKGNFPGRFSGRQFSNSRSEMNVSTLELGDSALYLCASSQGGLEETQYFGPGTRLLVL.

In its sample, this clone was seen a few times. CDR3 nucleotide sequence: TGTGCCAGCAGCGCCCTAGGGAGCGGGGCCGCCCAAGAGACCCAGTACTTC. This codes for CASSALGSGAAQETQYF. The chain couples TRBV9 to TRBJ2-5; the match to TRBD2 covers 7 bases. Looked up from germline, CDR1 is SGDLS and CDR2 is YYNGEE. The CDR3 is made up of 17 amino acids. Trimming took 3 bases from V and 1 from J; bases not matched to a gene: 12.

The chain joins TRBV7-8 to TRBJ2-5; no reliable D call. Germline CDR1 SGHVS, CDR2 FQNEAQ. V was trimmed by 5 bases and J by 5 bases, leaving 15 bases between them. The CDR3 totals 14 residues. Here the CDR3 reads CASSVLLGVETQYF. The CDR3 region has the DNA TGTGCCAGCAGCGTACTGCTAGGAGTGGAGACCCAGTACTTC.

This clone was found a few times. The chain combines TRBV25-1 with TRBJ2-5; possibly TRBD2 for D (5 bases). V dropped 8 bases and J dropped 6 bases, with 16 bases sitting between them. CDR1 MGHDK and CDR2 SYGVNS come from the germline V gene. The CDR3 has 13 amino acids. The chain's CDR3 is CASGEGSRQTQYF. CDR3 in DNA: TGTGCCAGCGGCGAGGGCAGTCGCCAGACCCAGTACTTC.

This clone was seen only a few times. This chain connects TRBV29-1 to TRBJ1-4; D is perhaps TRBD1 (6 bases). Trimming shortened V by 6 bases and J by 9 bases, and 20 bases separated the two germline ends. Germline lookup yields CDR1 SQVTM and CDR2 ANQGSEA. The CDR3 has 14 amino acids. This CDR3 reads CSVPVSGEGKKLFF. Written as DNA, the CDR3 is TGCAGCGTCCCGGTATCAGGGGAAGGAAAAAAACTGTTTTTT.

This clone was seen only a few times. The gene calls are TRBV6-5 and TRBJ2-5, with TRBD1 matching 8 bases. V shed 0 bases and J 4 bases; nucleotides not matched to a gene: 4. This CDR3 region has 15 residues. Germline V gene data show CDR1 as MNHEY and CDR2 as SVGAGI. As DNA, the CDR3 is TGTGCCAGCAGTTACTCGACAGGACAGGGAGAGACCCAGTACTTC. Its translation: CASSYSTGQGETQYF.

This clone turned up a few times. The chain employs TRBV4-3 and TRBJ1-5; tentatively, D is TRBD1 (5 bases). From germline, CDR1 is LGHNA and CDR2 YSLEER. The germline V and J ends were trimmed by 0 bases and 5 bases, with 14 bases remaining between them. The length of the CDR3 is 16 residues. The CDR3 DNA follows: TGCGCCAGCAGCCAAGAGGTGAGGGGCAGGGATCAGCCCCAGCATTTT. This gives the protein CASSQEVRGRDQPQHF.

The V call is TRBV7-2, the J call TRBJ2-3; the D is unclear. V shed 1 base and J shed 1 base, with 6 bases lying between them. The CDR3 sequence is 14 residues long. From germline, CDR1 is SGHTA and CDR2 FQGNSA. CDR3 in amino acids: CASSLGGRTDTQYF. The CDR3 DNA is TGTGCCAGCAGCTTAGGAGGACGCACAGATACGCAGTATTTT.

CDR3 residues: CASSPSTEPNEQFF. CDR3 bases: TGTGCCAGCAGCCCGTCGACAGAGCCCAATGAGCAGTTCTTC. The V gene is TRBV7-2, the J gene TRBJ2-1; a weak D match, TRBD1 (5 bases). This CDR3 is 14 amino acids long. V lost 5 bases and J 6 bases, leaving 14 bases between the germline ends. Germline V gives CDR1 SGHTA, CDR2 FQGNSA.

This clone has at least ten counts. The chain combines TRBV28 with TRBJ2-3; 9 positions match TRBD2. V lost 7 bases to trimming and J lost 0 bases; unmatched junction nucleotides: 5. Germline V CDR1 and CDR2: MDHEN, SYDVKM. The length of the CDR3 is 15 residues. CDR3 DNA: TGTGCCAGCACCTTAGCGGGGGTCAGCACAGATACGCAGTATTTT. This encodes CASTLAGVSTDTQYF. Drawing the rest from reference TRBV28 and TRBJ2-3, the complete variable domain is DVKVTQSSRYLVKRTGEKVFLECVQDMDHENMFWYRQDPGLGLRLIYFSYDVKMKEKGDIPEGYSVSREKKERFSLILESASTNQTSMYLCASTLAGVSTDTQYFGPGTRLTVL.

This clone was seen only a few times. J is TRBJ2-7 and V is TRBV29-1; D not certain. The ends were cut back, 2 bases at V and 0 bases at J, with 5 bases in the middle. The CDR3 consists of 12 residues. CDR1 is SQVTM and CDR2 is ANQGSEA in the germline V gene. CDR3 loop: CSVELSSYEQYF. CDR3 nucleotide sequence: TGCAGCGTTGAATTGAGCTCCTACGAGCAGTACTTC.